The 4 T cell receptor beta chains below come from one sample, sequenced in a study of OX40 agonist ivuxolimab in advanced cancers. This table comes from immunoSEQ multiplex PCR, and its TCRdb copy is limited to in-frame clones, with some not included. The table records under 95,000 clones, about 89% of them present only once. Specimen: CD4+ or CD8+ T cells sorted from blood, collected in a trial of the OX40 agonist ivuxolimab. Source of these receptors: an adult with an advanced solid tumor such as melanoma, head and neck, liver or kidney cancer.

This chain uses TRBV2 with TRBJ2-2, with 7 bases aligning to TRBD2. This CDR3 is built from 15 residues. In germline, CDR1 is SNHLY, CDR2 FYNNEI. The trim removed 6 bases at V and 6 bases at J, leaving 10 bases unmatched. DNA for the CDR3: TGTGCCAGCAGGGAGAGACTAGCAGTTCCCGGGGAGCTGTTTTTT. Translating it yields CASRERLAVPGELFF.

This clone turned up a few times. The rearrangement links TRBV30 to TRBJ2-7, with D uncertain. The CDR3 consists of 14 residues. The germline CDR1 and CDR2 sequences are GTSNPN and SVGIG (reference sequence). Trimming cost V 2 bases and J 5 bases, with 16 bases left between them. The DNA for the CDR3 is TGTGCCTGGAGTACCTTACAGCCCGGCCACGAGCAGTACTTC. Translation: CAWSTLQPGHEQYF.

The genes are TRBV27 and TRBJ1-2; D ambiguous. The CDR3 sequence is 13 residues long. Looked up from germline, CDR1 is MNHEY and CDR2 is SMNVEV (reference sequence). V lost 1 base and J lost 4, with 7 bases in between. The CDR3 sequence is CASSLWRGYGYTF. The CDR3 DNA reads TGTGCCAGCAGTTTATGGCGGGGCTATGGCTACACCTTC.

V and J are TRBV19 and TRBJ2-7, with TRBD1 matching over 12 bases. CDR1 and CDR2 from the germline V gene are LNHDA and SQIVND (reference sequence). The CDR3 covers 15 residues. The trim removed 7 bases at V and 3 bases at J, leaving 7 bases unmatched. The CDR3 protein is CASTLGTGGNYEQYF. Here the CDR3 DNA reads TGTGCCAGTACCCTGGGGACAGGGGGCAACTACGAGCAGTACTTC. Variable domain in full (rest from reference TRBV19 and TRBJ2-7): DGGITQSPKYLFRKEGQNVTLSCEQNLNHDAMYWYRQDPGQGLRLIYYSQIVNDFQKGDIAEGYSVSREKKESFPLTVTSAQKNPTAFYLCASTLGTGGNYEQYFGPGTRLTVT.